This T cell receptor beta chain was sequenced during a study of blood T cells in healthy people across ages. General observations from the study: CMV status of donors was not determined, possibly confounding expanded clonotype changes.

Remarks on this clonotype: Its antigen is not identified.

A second roughly 7 to 12 cycle PCR used barcoded and J-beta primers. Every sample produced at least 3 million CDR3-containing paired-end reads. TCRdb passed the 5' RACE reads through MiXCR, listing each CDR3 protein once. The sample comprises around 1,900,000 distinct CDR3 sequences, 39% of which are singletons, and 20% to 25% rests with the top ten. The sequence was obtained from a human donor in good health. Source material: blood.

The CDR3 protein is CAISGKGETYEQYF. CDR3 in DNA: TGTGCCATCAGTGGTAAGGGTGAGACCTACGAGCAGTACTTC. This rearrangement joins TRBV10-3 to TRBJ2-7; D gene unclear. The CDR3 extends over 14 amino acids. Trimming cost V 4 bases and J 2 bases, with 12 bases left between them. Germline V CDR1 and CDR2: ENHRY, SYGVKD.